One sample yielded the 29 T cell receptor beta chains listed below, sequenced in a study of T cell responses to AZD1222 COVID-19 vaccine (dated by TCRdb to the early 2020s). The receptor library was made with the immunoSEQ multiplex PCR assay. The table was pulled from immuneACCESS by TCRdb, which kept in-frame rearrangements only. Such tables lose some clones; where checked, under half of the loss comes from unresolved V genes, and the rest has no known cause. Recorded for this sample are approximately 85,000 clones; 65% to 90% of them occurred a single time. The top ten clonotypes cover 5.5% to 7% of the sample. The meaning of the sample's time point label: baseline before first vaccination. The specimen comprised peripheral blood, sampled on day 0 of AZD1222 vaccination. The receptors come from an adult in good health.

CDR3 sequence reads: CASSPRPGSSYEQYF. The CDR3 nucleotides are TGTGCCAGCAGCCCCAGGCCCGGGAGCTCCTACGAGCAGTACTTC. V and J are TRBV7-8 and TRBJ2-7, with D possibly matching TRBD2 (6 bases). This CDR3 comprises 15 residues. CDR1 and CDR2 (germline): SGHVS, FQNEAQ. The V end lost 5 bases, the J end lost 0 bases, and 14 bases lay between the germline ends. The complete variable domain, with remaining parts taken from reference TRBV7-8 and TRBJ2-7, reads GAGVSQSPRYKVAKRGQDVALRCDPISGHVSLFWYQQALGQGPEFLTYFQNEAQLDKSGLPSDRFFAERPEGSVSTLKIQRTQQEDSAVYLCASSPRPGSSYEQYFGPGTRLTVT.

To note about this clone: Other DNA sequences in this sample translate to the same CDR3. The V and J genes are TRBV12-3 or TRBV12-4 and TRBJ1-5, with D hard to call. The CDR3 sequence is 13 residues long. The V gene lost 2 bases and the J gene lost 4 bases, with 6 bases spanning the gap. The DNA for the CDR3 is TGTGCCAGCAGTTTATCAGATAATCAGCCCCAGCATTTT. As protein: CASSLSDNQPQHF.

The chain's CDR3 is CASSLGAAREQYF. The CDR3 nucleotides are TGTGCCAGCAGCTTAGGGGCAGCCCGGGAGCAGTACTTC. This chain connects TRBV7-2 to TRBJ2-7, with D hard to call. The germline CDR1 and CDR2 sequences are SGHTA and FQGNSA. The CDR3 length is 13 residues. V was cut by 1 base and J by 7 bases, with 11 bases left in between.

The chain is built from TRBV19 and TRBJ2-5, with D hard to call. Trimming removed 7 bases at V and 1 base at J, with 13 bases between. This CDR3 has 14 residues. Germline loops: CDR1 LNHDA, CDR2 SQIVND (reference sequence). CDR3 nucleotides: TGTGCCAGTAAGAAAGGTGGGCCCCAAGAGACCCAGTACTTC. Protein product: CASKKGGPQETQYF.

The chain is built from TRBV4-1 and TRBJ2-2; 7 nucleotides agree with TRBD1. Germline CDR1 is MGHRA and CDR2 is YSYEKL. V lost 2 bases and J lost 6; bases outside the gene matches: 9. This CDR3 has 16 amino acids. CDR3 protein: CASSQSRQGIPGELFF. Written as DNA, the CDR3 is TGCGCCAGCAGCCAAAGCCGACAGGGAATCCCCGGGGAGCTGTTTTTT.

V is TRBV7-8 and J is TRBJ2-3, with TRBD2 identical over 11 bases. CDR1 and CDR2 from the germline V gene are SGHVS and FQNEAQ. This CDR3 contains 19 residues. After removal of 1 base from V and 0 bases from J, the junction contained 9 bases not matched to a gene. CDR3 sequence: CASSLELAGATKSTDTQYF. In DNA form, the CDR3 reads TGTGCCAGCAGCTTAGAACTAGCGGGGGCCACCAAGAGCACAGATACGCAGTATTTT.

This chain links TRBV19 with TRBJ1-1; 9 bases align to TRBD1. Germline V gives CDR1 LNHDA, CDR2 SQIVND (reference sequence). The CDR3 is 14 residues long. V shed 10 bases, J shed 0 bases, and the junction held 6 bases outside the gene matches. The CDR3 DNA reads TGTGCCACAAAACAGGGGGCATTGAACACTGAAGCTTTCTTT. As protein: CATKQGALNTEAFF. Drawing the rest from reference TRBV19 and TRBJ1-1, the complete variable domain is DGGITQSPKYLFRKEGQNVTLSCEQNLNHDAMYWYRQDPGQGLRLIYYSQIVNDFQKGDIAEGYSVSREKKESFPLTVTSAQKNPTAFYLCATKQGALNTEAFFGQGTRLTVV.

The V call is TRBV5-1, the J call TRBJ2-1; 9 bases are shared with TRBD1. This CDR3 has 15 amino acids. CDR1 is SGHRS, CDR2 YFSETQ, per germline. With 2 bases clipped from V and 4 bases from J, the junction kept 4 bases outside the gene matches. The CDR3 nucleotides are TGCGCCAGCAGCTTCGGGGGACAGGGATACAATGAGCAGTTCTTC. This encodes CASSFGGQGYNEQFF.

V usage is TRBV12-5 and J usage is TRBJ2-1; 13 bases are a match to TRBD2. V lost 1 base and J lost 4; bases outside the gene matches: 13. Per germline, CDR1 LGHNT and CDR2 FRNRAP. The length of the CDR3 is 20 residues. The CDR3, as DNA: TGTGCTAGTGGTTTGGCACGACCCCCACTAGCGGGGGGGCTTTACAATGAGCAGTTCTTC. It specifies CASGLARPPLAGGLYNEQFF.

The V and J genes are TRBV9 and TRBJ1-4; possible D gene TRBD1, 5 bases. Trimming removed 2 bases at V and 5 bases at J, with 10 bases between. The germline CDR1 and CDR2 sequences are SGDLS and YYNGEE. The CDR3 runs 14 residues. The CDR3 spells CASSVDSRNEKLFF. The DNA for the CDR3 is TGTGCCAGCAGCGTCGACAGCCGCAATGAAAAACTGTTTTTT.

J is TRBJ1-1 and V is TRBV5-1, with D tentatively TRBD1 (6 bases). Germline CDR1 SGHRS, CDR2 YFSETQ. The length of the CDR3 is 13 residues. Trimming shortened V by 5 bases and J by 5 bases, and 13 bases separated the two germline ends. The CDR3 region is CASRKEGTTEAFF. CDR3 nucleotides: TGCGCCAGCAGGAAAGAGGGGACAACTGAAGCTTTCTTT.

This chain joins TRBV5-4 and TRBJ1-1, with D possibly being TRBD1 (6 bases). Germline loops: CDR1 SGHNT, CDR2 YYREEE (reference sequence). Trimming stripped 1 base from V and 1 base from J, with 17 bases between. This CDR3 is 17 amino acids long. The CDR3 loop reads CASSLMGAETENTEAFF. In nucleotides, the CDR3 is TGTGCCAGCAGCTTGATGGGGGCTGAAACCGAGAACACTGAAGCTTTCTTT. The whole variable domain, remainder taken from reference TRBV5-4 and TRBJ1-1, is ETGVTQSPTHLIKTRGQQVTLRCSSQSGHNTVSWYQQALGQGPQFIFQYYREEENGRGNFPPRFSGLQFPNYSSELNVNALELDDSALYLCASSLMGAETENTEAFFGQGTRLTVV.

The V call is TRBV30, the J call TRBJ1-3; D is unresolved. Trimming removed 3 bases at V and 0 bases at J, with 18 bases between. The CDR3 has 17 amino acids. Germline V CDR1 and CDR2: GTSNPN, SVGIG (reference sequence). This chain's CDR3 is CAWRGSLRNPSGNTIYF. CDR3 DNA sequence: TGTGCCTGGAGGGGGTCCCTACGAAACCCCTCTGGAAACACCATATATTTT.

This chain connects TRBV2 to TRBJ2-5; 10 bases are shared with TRBD1. CDR1 is SNHLY, CDR2 FYNNEI, per germline. The CDR3 loop spans 15 amino acids. The junction had 7 bases not matched to a gene; V was cut back by 6 bases and J by 3 bases. The CDR3 bases are TGTGCCAGCAGATCACTGACAGGGGGCGAAGAGACCCAGTACTTC. It encodes CASRSLTGGEETQYF.

The chain is built from TRBV6-5 and TRBJ1-2; D is possibly TRBD1 (5 bases). V dropped 6 bases and J dropped 4 bases, with 12 bases sitting between them. The CDR3 sequence is 13 residues long. The germline gives CDR1 MNHEY, CDR2 SVGAGI. The CDR3 region is CASSLQGVYGYTF. The CDR3 nucleotides read TGTGCCAGCAGCTTGCAGGGTGTCTATGGCTACACCTTC.

The chain has TRBV27 and TRBJ2-2, with D unresolved. The germline V gene has CDR1 MNHEY and CDR2 SMNVEV (reference sequence). V lost 5 bases, J lost 7 bases, and 11 bases lay in between. The CDR3 totals 13 residues. The CDR3 region has the DNA TGTGCCAGCAGTACCTTTTTAGGCGGGGAGCTGTTTTTT. Translation gives CASSTFLGGELFF.

V is TRBV12-3 or TRBV12-4 and J is TRBJ1-2, with 9 nucleotides matching TRBD1. This CDR3 spans 13 amino acids. V gave up 6 bases and J gave up 7 bases; unmatched junction bases: 6. CDR3 nucleotides: TGTGCCAGCAGCAGGGACAGGGCGGCTGGCTACACCTTC. Protein product: CASSRDRAAGYTF.

The chain recombines TRBV11-3 with TRBJ1-2; D remains unclear. Trimming took off 0 bases at V and 4 bases at J, with 6 bases between the two ends. Germline V CDR1 and CDR2: SGHNT, YENEEA. The CDR3 consists of 13 residues. The CDR3 DNA sequence: TGTGCCAGCAGCTTAGATTCGTCCTATGGCTACACCTTC. Amino acid sequence: CASSLDSSYGYTF.

This clone appeared once. This chain links TRBV10-1 with TRBJ2-7, with unresolved D. This CDR3 comprises 13 residues. Germline V gene lookup returns CDR1 WNHNN and CDR2 SYGVQD (reference sequence). With 3 bases removed from V and 0 bases from J, the gap between germline ends came to 6 bases. CDR3 protein: CASSDSRSYEQYF. The CDR3 region has the DNA TGCGCCAGCAGTGACAGCCGCTCCTACGAGCAGTACTTC.

V gene TRBV6-2 or TRBV6-3 combines with J gene TRBJ1-2; no definite D call. CDR3 length: 11 amino acids. Germline CDR1 and CDR2: MNHEY and SVGEGT. Between the trimmed V and J ends, which lost 2 bases and 6 bases, there was a span of 4 bases. The CDR3 bases are TGTGCCAGCAGTTACCCCGATGGCTACACCTTC. This encodes CASSYPDGYTF.

The chain carries TRBV6-1 and TRBJ1-5, with no clear D. Trimming stripped 3 bases from V and 10 bases from J, with 7 bases between. Germline values: CDR1 MNHNS, CDR2 SASEGT. The CDR3 length is 11 residues. CDR3 nucleotides: TGTGCCAGCAGTGATTTCAAACCCCAGCATTTT. It is translated as CASSDFKPQHF.

CDR3 in DNA: TGTGCCAGCAGCCTTGACGTGGGGGGTTACAATGAGCAGTTCTTC. Translated, it gives CASSLDVGGYNEQFF. The rearrangement joins TRBV11-1 to TRBJ2-1; D is perhaps TRBD2 (6 bases). CDR1 SGHAT and CDR2 FQDESV come from the germline V gene (reference sequence). CDR3 length: 15 residues. V was pared by 5 bases and J by 4 bases, with 15 bases between.

J is TRBJ1-4 and V is TRBV29-1, with 8 bases aligning to TRBD1. This CDR3 has 13 residues. Per germline, CDR1 SQVTM and CDR2 ANQGSEA. Trimming at V came to 4 bases and at J to 8 bases, leaving 6 bases not matched to a gene. The CDR3 DNA sequence: TGCAGCGTTGTCGGACAGGGAGGAGAAAAACTGTTTTTT. As protein: CSVVGQGGEKLFF.

CDR3 sequence reads: CASSMDRGDYGYTF. The CDR3 DNA reads TGTGCCAGTAGTATGGATCGGGGGGACTATGGCTACACCTTC. The V call is TRBV19, the J call TRBJ1-2, with D maybe TRBD1 (5 bases). This CDR3 has 14 amino acids. V dropped 3 bases and J dropped 3 bases, with 11 bases sitting between them. The germline V gene has CDR1 LNHDA and CDR2 SQIVND (reference sequence).

This clone was detected only once. This chain links TRBV2 with TRBJ1-1, with a tentative D call TRBD1 (6 bases). Germline loops: CDR1 SNHLY, CDR2 FYNNEI. V dropped 7 bases and J dropped 1 base, with 10 bases sitting between them. This CDR3 has 13 residues. As DNA, the CDR3 is TGTGCCAGCAATCAGGGACAGAACACTGAAGCTTTCTTT. Protein: CASNQGQNTEAFF.

This clone has a single count. The chain joins TRBV6-2 or TRBV6-3 to TRBJ2-1; TRBD2 agrees at 12 bases. The V gene end was trimmed by 0 bases and the J gene end by 8 bases; junction bases not matched to a gene: 5. CDR1 and CDR2 from the germline V gene are MNHEY and SVGEGT. The CDR3 consists of 16 residues. CDR3 sequence: CASSYSLAGGWYEQFF. CDR3 nucleotides: TGTGCCAGCAGTTACTCGCTAGCGGGAGGGTGGTATGAGCAGTTCTTC.

The chain has TRBV4-2 and TRBJ1-5; D unclear. V lost 0 bases and J lost 2, with 11 bases in between. CDR1 LGHNA and CDR2 YNFKEQ come from the germline V gene. This CDR3 contains 16 residues. The CDR3: CASSQDLGDGNQPQHF. DNA for the CDR3: TGTGCCAGCAGCCAAGATCTTGGGGATGGCAATCAGCCCCAGCATTTT.

The chain combines TRBV15 with TRBJ2-2, with unresolved D. Germline CDR1 LNHNV, CDR2 YYDKDF (reference sequence). This CDR3 is built from 13 residues. V gave up 1 base and J gave up 5 bases, with 5 bases separating them. The CDR3 nucleotides read TGTGCCACCAGCAGAGTAAATACCGGGGAGCTGTTTTTT. It translates to CATSRVNTGELFF.

The chain links TRBV7-9 to TRBJ1-1, with D possibly TRBD1 on 6 matching bases. Germline loops: CDR1 SEHNR, CDR2 FQNEAQ (reference sequence). The V gene lost 7 bases and the J gene lost 8 bases, with 17 bases spanning the gap. This CDR3 comprises 13 residues. The CDR3 region is CASIGTPGGEAFF. The CDR3 DNA sequence: TGTGCCAGCATCGGGACACCCGGAGGGGAAGCTTTCTTT.